Below are 5 T cell receptor beta chains sequenced from a single sample in a study of radiotherapy plus CTLA-4 blockade in lung cancer. Data came from immunoSEQ multiplex PCR; TCRdb stores just in-frame clones and leaves some out. The sample gives tens of thousands of clones, around 77% of which show up once; 2.5% to 3.5% is in the top ten. The sample here was peripheral blood, taken from a patient treated with radiotherapy plus ipilimumab. All receptors come from a human donor with non-small cell lung cancer who had a complete response to radiotherapy plus ipilimumab.

The rearrangement links TRBV7-9 to TRBJ1-4; TRBD1 matches at 9 bases. The CDR3 has 14 amino acids. Germline V gene lookup returns CDR1 SEHNR and CDR2 FQNEAQ (reference sequence). V was clipped by 5 bases and J by 4 bases; unmatched bases: 2. The CDR3 loop is CASSAGQGNEKLFF. For the CDR3, the DNA is TGTGCCAGCAGCGCGGGACAGGGTAATGAAAAACTGTTTTTT.

The chain couples TRBV6-5 to TRBJ1-4, with 9 positions matching TRBD1. The germline CDR1 and CDR2 sequences are MNHEY and SVGAGI. Trimming removed 5 bases from V and 5 bases from J; junction bases left unmatched: 6. This CDR3 has 15 residues. The CDR3 DNA reads as TGTGCCAGCAGTCCGCCGGGACAGGGAAATGAAAAACTGTTTTTT. This encodes CASSPPGQGNEKLFF.

This clone was seen many times. The V gene is TRBV10-3, the J gene TRBJ2-7, with D unresolved. Germline CDR1 ENHRY, CDR2 SYGVKD. CDR3 length: 12 amino acids. Between the trimmed V and J ends, which lost 3 bases and 0 bases, there was a span of 3 bases. The CDR3 protein is CAISDSSYEQYF. DNA for the CDR3: TGTGCCATCAGTGACAGCTCCTACGAGCAGTACTTC.

Concerning this clone itself: One junction end disagrees with the germline gene, perhaps due to a read error. The chain has TRBV4-2 and TRBJ1-1; tentative D call: TRBD1 (6 bases). Germline assignment: CDR1 LGHNA and CDR2 YNFKEQ. This CDR3 contains 15 residues. The CDR3 DNA is TGTGCCAGCAGCCAAGATGAGACAGGACCACCTGGAGGAGCCTTT. This translates into CASSQDETGPPGGAF.

This rearrangement joins TRBV7-9 to TRBJ2-5; 7 bases agree with TRBD1. Germline assignment: CDR1 SEHNR and CDR2 FQNEAQ (reference sequence). Trimming removed 5 bases from V and 6 bases from J; junction bases left unmatched: 9. This CDR3 region has 14 residues. The CDR3 loop is CASSPGTVGKTQYF. For the CDR3, the DNA is TGTGCCAGCAGCCCAGGGACAGTTGGGAAGACCCAGTACTTC.